This T cell receptor (beta chain) came from a study of blood T cell repertoires in COVID-19. This CDR3 has 15 amino acids. With V trimmed by 3 bases and J by 5 bases, 7 bases remained unmatched. Germline CDR1 reads MGHDK; CDR2 reads SYGVNS. Data came from immunoSEQ multiplex PCR; TCRdb stores just in-frame clones and leaves some out. Seen here are about 200,000 clones, roughly nine tenths observed once, and the top ten hold approximately 7.6%. The sequenced sample consisted of PBMCs or T cells enriched from blood (not recorded which). V and J are TRBV25-1 and TRBJ1-5; 7 bases agree with TRBD1. This receptor was identified in a woman aged 18-29 years who had recovered from COVID-19. The CDR3 DNA follows: TGTGCCAGCAGTGACCCGGACAGGCCGGATCAGCCCCAGCATTTT. Residues: CASSDPDRPDQPQHF.